The present entry profiles one T cell receptor beta chain with its context. This clone was seen a single time. Which antigen it targets is not known. No per-base quality is available; no much larger clone lies one base away. These data belong to a study of shared T cell receptors in the human thymus (dated by TCRdb to about 2021). The study in broad terms: The study examined how the human thymus generates shared, self-reactive T-cell receptor alpha chains.

As encoded in the germline V gene (reference sequence), CDR1 is SEHNR while CDR2 is FQNEAQ. The cysteine opens and the phenylalanine closes a CDR3 of 18 amino acids. This entry keeps only the CDR3 DNA: 54 bases, framed from base 1. Trimming takes 1 base off V and 7 bases off J; junction bases not matched to a gene: 13. The library was built by means of the immunoSEQ multiplex PCR assay. Imported from immuneACCESS, the table was reduced by TCRdb to in-frame sequences with V and J called. These copies leave out some clones; in studies compared against another copy, an unresolved V gene accounts for under half, and the cause of the remainder is not known. The table for this sample lists about 660,000 clones; 88% of them were counted only once. 0.0095% to 0.013% of the sample goes to the ten largest clones. This sample also belongs to another study, concerning human thymus T cells. The second study also describes: The donors were immunologically healthy infants in Finland who had open corrective cardiac surgery for congenital heart defects. The thymus tissue came from surgical resects taken out during corrective cardiac surgery. Biased V and J gene segment usage appeared to be present in both thymic and peripheral blood repertoires. According to the related research, thymic TCR repertoires were highly overlapping among unrelated individuals. The study used under 10 infant thymus samples plus four related peripheral blood samples to characterize TCR alpha and beta repertoires. The cohort included about six male and a couple of female infants, with donor ages spanning 7 to 244 days. After being mechanically released from the tissue, thymocytes were kept at -70 degrees C in pellets of roughly 9.5-31 million cells. Genomic DNA was extracted from frozen cell pellets with a QIAsymphony instrument. The immunoSEQ multiplex PCR assay was used to amplify the TCRB and TCRAD loci from a standardized amount of quality-controlled genomic DNA. The amplicons covered the V(D)J region and were long enough to include the CDR3 and to identify the V and J genes. The commercial immunoSEQ service was used to sequence amplicons on an Illumina platform. Primer bias and sequencing errors were corrected as previously described, and TCRAD and TCRB definitions were based on the IMGT database. Analysis of the repertoires was done with immunoSEQ Analyzer 3.0 and VDJTools and included basic statistics, V/J segment usage, diversity estimates, rarefaction and pairwise overlap. Diversity was estimated using the Chao1, ChaoE, Efron-Thisted, Shannon and inverse Simpson indices, and was also estimated on datasets down-sampled to the size of the smallest sample. Repertoire overlap used strict matching of CDR3 nucleotide sequence, V gene and J gene, with Jaccard-based multidimensional scaling clustering. On average, about 730,000 unique TCRB clonotypes were obtained from thymus samples, compared with roughly 89,000 from blood samples.

The chain is encoded by TRBV7-9 joined to TRBJ2-1, with 10 bases in between that match TRBD2. Sequenced sample: thymocytes. The receptor's source is a boy under two years old with a congenital heart defect. Donor details come from another sample of the same person, matched by shared clones. Read as DNA, the sequence is TGTGCCAGCAGCTTAGTGGATCTAGCGGGAGAAGAGACGAATGAGCAGTTCTTC. This gives the protein CASSLVDLAGEETNEQFF.